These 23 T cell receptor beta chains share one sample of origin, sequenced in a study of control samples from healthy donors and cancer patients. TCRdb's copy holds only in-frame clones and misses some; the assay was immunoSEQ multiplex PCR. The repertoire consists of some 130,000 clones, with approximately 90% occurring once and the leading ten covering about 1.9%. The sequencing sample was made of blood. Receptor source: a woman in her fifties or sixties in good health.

CDR3 region: CASSLGHANTEAFF. In nucleotides, the CDR3 is TGTGCCAGCAGCTTGGGACACGCGAACACTGAAGCTTTCTTT. J is TRBJ1-1 and V is TRBV13; tentative D call: TRBD1 (6 bases). Trimming cost V 3 bases and J 1 base, with 9 bases left between them. CDR1 and CDR2 (germline): PRHDT, FYEKMQ (reference sequence). The CDR3 has 14 residues. The full variable domain, with the rest looked up from reference TRBV13 and TRBJ1-1, is AAGVIQSPRHLIKEKRETATLKCYPIPRHDTVYWYQQGPGQDPQFLISFYEKMQSDKGSIPDRFSAQQFSDYHSELNMSSLELGDSALYFCASSLGHANTEAFFGQGTRLTVV.

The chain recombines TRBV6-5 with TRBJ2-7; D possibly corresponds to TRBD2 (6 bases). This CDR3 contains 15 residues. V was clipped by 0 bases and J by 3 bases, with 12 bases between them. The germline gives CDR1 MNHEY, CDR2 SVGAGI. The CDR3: CASSYSKRGSYEQYF. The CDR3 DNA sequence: TGTGCCAGCAGTTACTCCAAACGGGGGAGCTACGAGCAGTACTTC.

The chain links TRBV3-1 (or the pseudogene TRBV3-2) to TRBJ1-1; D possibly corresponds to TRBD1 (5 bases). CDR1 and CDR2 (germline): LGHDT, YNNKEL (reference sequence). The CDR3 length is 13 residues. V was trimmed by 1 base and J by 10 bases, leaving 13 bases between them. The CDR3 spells CASSQVGTIRAFF. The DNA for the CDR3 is TGTGCCAGCAGCCAAGTCGGGACCATCCGAGCTTTCTTT.

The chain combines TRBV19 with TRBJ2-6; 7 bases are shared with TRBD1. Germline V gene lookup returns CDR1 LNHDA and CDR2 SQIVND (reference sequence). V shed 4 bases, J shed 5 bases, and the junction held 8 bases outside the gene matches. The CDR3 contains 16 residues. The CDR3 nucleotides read TGTGCCAGTAGTAGCTCGGGACAGCTCTGGGCCAACGTCCTGACTTTC. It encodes CASSSSGQLWANVLTF.

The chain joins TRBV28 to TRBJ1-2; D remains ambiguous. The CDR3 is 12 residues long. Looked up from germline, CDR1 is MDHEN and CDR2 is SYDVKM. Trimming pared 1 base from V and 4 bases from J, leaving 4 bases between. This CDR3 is CASSLSGYGYTF. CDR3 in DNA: TGTGCCAGCAGTTTATCCGGCTATGGCTACACCTTC.

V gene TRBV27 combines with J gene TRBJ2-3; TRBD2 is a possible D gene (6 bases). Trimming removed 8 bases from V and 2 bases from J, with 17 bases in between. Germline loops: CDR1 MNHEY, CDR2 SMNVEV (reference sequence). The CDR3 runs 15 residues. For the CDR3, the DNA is TGTGCCAGCCTCTCGCGGGACTTTCCCACAGATACGCAGTATTTT. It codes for CASLSRDFPTDTQYF.

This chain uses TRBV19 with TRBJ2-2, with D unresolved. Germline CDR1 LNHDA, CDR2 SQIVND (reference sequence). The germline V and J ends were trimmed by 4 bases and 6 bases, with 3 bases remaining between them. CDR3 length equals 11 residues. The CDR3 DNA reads TGTGCCAGTAGTACGGCCGGGGAGCTGTTTTTT. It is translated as CASSTAGELFF.

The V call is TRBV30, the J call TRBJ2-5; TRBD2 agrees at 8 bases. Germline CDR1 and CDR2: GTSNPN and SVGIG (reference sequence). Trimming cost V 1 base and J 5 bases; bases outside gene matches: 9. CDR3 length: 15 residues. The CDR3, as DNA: TGTGCCTGGAGTGCGGGGTTAGCGGGAAGCGAGACCCAGTACTTC. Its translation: CAWSAGLAGSETQYF. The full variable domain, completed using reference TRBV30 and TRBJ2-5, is SQTIHQWPATLVQPVGSPLSLECTVEGTSNPNLYWYRQAAGRGLQLLFYSVGIGQISSEVPQNLSASRPQDRQFILSSKKLLLSDSGFYLCAWSAGLAGSETQYFGPGTRLLVL.

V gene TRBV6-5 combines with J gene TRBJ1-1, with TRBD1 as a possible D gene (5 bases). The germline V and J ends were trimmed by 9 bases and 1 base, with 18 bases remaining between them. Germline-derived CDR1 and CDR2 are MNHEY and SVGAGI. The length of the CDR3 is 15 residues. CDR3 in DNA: TGTGCCAGTTCGGTTGGGGGACTTCCGAACACTGAAGCTTTCTTT. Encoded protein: CASSVGGLPNTEAFF.

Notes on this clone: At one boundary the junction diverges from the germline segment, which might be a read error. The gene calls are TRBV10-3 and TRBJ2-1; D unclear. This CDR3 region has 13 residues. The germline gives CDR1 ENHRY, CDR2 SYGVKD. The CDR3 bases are TGTGCCATCAGTGAGTCGCGGAGTAATGGGCAGTTCTTC. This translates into CAISESRSNGQFF.

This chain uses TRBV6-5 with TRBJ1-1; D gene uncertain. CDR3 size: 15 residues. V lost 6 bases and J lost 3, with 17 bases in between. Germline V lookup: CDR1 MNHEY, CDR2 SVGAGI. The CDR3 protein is CASSGGRAEDTEAFF. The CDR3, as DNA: TGTGCCAGCAGCGGCGGAAGGGCGGAAGACACTGAAGCTTTCTTT.

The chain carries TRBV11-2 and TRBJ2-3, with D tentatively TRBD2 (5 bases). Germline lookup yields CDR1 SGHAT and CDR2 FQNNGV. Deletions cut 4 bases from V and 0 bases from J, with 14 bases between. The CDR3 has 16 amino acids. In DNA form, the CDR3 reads TGTGCCAGCAGCTCCAGACTATCCCTAAGCACAGATACGCAGTATTTT. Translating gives CASSSRLSLSTDTQYF.

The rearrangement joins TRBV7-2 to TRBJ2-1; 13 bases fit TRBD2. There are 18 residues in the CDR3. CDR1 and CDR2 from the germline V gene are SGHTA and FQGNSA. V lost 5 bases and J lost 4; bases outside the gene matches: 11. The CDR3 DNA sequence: TGTGCCAGCAGCCCAGACGCACTAGCGGGAGGGATATACAATGAGCAGTTCTTC. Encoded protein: CASSPDALAGGIYNEQFF.

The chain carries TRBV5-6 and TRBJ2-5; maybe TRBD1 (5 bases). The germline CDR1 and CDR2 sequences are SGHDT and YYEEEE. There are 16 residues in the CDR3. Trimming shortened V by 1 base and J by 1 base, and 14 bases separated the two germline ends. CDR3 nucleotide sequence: TGTGCCAGCAGCTTGTTAGGGCAGGGTCTCCAAGAGACCCAGTACTTC. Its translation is CASSLLGQGLQETQYF.

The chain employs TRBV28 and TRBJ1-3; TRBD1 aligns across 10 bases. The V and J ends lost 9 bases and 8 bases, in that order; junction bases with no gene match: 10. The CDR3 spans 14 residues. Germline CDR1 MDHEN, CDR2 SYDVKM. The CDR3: CASGTGTGVDTIYF. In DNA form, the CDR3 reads TGTGCCAGTGGGACGGGGACAGGGGTAGACACCATATATTTT.

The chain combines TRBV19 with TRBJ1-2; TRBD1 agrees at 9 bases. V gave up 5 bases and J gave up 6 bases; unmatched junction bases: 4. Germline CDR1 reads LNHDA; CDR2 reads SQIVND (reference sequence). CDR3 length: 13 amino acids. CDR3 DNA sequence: TGTGCCAGTAGTGGCCGGGACAGGGATGGCTACACCTTC. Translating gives CASSGRDRDGYTF.

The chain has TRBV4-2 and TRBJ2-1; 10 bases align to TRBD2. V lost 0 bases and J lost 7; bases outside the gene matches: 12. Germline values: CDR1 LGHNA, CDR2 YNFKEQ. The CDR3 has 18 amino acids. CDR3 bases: TGTGCCAGCAGCCAAGATCTAACGGCTAGCGGGAGTAAGAATGAGCAGTTCTTC. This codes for CASSQDLTASGSKNEQFF.

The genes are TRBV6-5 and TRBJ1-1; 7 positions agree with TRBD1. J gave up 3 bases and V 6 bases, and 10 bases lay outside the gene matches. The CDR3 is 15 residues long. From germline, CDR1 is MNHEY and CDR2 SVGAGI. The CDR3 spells CASRYQGDSDTEAFF. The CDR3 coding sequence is TGTGCCAGCAGATATCAGGGGGATAGCGACACTGAAGCTTTCTTT.

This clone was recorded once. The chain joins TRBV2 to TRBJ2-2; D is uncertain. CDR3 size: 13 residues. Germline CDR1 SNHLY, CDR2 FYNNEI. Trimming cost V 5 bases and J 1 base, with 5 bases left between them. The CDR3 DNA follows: TGTGCCAGCAGTTGGCTGAACACCGGGGAGCTGTTTTTT. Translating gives CASSWLNTGELFF.

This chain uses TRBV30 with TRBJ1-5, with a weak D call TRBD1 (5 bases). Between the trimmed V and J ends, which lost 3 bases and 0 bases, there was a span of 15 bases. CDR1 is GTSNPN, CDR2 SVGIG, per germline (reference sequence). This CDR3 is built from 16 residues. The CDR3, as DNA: TGTGCCTGGAGAGTTGCAGGGTTCGATAGCAATCAGCCCCAGCATTTT. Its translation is CAWRVAGFDSNQPQHF.

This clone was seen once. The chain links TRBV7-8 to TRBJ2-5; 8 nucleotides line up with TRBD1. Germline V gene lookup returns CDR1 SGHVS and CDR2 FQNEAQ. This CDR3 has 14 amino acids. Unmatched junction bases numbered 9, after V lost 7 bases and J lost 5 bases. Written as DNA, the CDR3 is TGTGCCAGCAACCGACAGGGGCGGATGGAGACCCAGTACTTC. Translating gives CASNRQGRMETQYF.

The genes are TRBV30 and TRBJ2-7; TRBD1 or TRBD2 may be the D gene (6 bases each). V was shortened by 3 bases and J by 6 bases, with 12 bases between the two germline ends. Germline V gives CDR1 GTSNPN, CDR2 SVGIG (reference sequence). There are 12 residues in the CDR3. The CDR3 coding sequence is TGTGCCTGGAGAAGGGGGGTAGGCGAGCAGTACTTC. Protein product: CAWRRGVGEQYF.

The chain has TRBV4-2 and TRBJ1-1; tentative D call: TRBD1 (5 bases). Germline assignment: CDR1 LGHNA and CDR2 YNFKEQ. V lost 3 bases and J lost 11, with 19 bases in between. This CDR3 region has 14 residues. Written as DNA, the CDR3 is TGTGCCAGCAGCCAGGGGGGGATCTCCGAAGGGGCTTTCTTT. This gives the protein CASSQGGISEGAFF.